The present T cell receptor (beta chain) was sequenced within a study of human T cells and chemical hapten exposure (dated by TCRdb to the early 2020s). For the wider study: For sensitization, 2% DPC in acetone was applied to a roughly 2 cm by roughly 2 cm area of upper inner arm skin. Patch testing was performed on the upper back with Finn chambers containing 0.01% DPC, and the patch tests were scored after 6 days according to International Contact Dermatitis Research Group standards. Blood was sampled from patients pre-sensitization (week 0) and at 2, 6 and about 24 weeks after DPC sensitization. Both TCR alpha and TCR beta chains were sequenced from each blood RNA sample. About 29 alopecia patients gave blood for TCR sequencing at one to four time points (pre-sensitization, 2, 6 and 24 weeks). Most of the patients in the cohort were female, and the cohort covered alopecia areata with under or over 50% scalp involvement, alopecia totalis and alopecia universalis. Libraries were combined into a pool for sequencing, and differences in TCR yield between samples came mainly from small differences in library volumes within the pool. Peripheral blood TCR repertoire changes were tracked in vivo in alopecia patients during primary and secondary sensitization to the hapten diphenylcyclopropenone (DPC). Weekly therapeutic DPC doses were additionally applied to the scalp of patients throughout the roughly 25-week study period. The research as a whole found: Patch test score correlated positively with the number of PT1 expanded TCRs, reaching significance at thresholds 8, 16 and 32 but not at 4. DPC sensitization did not change the number of TCRs with a frequency above 1 in 1000, and there was no evidence of changes in global repertoire structure. Compared with pre-sensitization or healthy control sets, expanded TCRs formed significantly more large CDR3 similarity clusters, which is consistent with antigen-driven responses. After repeated subsampling, changes were observed in the strength of the expansion versus patch-test correlation and in the threshold at which the correlation became significant. Alopecia, a presumed autoimmune disease, was present in all patients, so the immune response of the patients might differ from that of healthy individuals.

This clonotype was observed at least ten times. What antigen it recognizes has not been identified. No quality values exist for individual bases; no much larger clone is one base distant. The library was made by RACE. The reads were generated on a NextSeq 500. During library preparation, unique molecular identifiers were attached to individual cDNA molecules so that TCRs could be counted quantitatively and reproducibly. Per the source publication's procedure: Samples had a median of approximately 96,000 TCRs, with a range from roughly 23,224 to 750,000. The Decombinator software suite was used to annotate V, J and CDR3 in the TCR reads. For the PS versus PT1 abundance plots, all samples were subsampled to the same number of TCRs (28,000). Expanded TCRs were defined as absent before sensitization and observed at least eight times at the 2-week time point. The raw public data were reprocessed by TCRdb itself: fastp quality trimming at Q25, MiXCR clonotype calling, in-frame beta chains only. Rows with a matching CDR3 protein are joined into one entry that keeps the most common DNA and genes. TCRdb assigned the V and J calls; the authors' analysis was not used. The sample records more than 30,000 distinct CDR3 sequences, roughly 6.4% of which are singletons. Roughly 9.1% of the sample comes from the top ten.

The sample's time point label is to be understood as: patch test 1, 2 weeks after DPC sensitization. Explained via the paper, the treatment or condition label denotes: therapeutic diphenylcyclopropenone sensitization with weekly scalp DPC. Total RNA was isolated from unfractionated whole blood collected in Tempus Blood RNA tubes. At every patch-test visit, the blood draw took place before the patch test was put on. Patients were eligible if aged 18 to 70, diagnosed with alopecia and judged suitable for DPC therapy, and pregnant patients were excluded. Including cysteine and phenylalanine, the CDR3 has 16 amino acids. Here the CDR3 DNA is all that survives: 48 bases in frame from base 1. Relative to germline, V is 5 bases shorter and J is 8 bases shorter, with 22 bases between their ends. CDR1 and CDR2, looked up from the germline V gene (reference sequence), are SGHKS and YYEKEE.

This TCR was recovered from a woman aged 25 to 39 with alopecia areata. Some clones in this sample may be carry-over from other donors' samples. This receptor chain uses TRBV5-5 and TRBJ1-4; TRBD1 is a possible D gene, resting on 6 matching bases. This specimen consisted of whole blood, obtained in connection with sensitization to the hapten diphenylcyclopropenone (DPC). The CDR3 in this case is CASSFDPGHPDEKLFF. The bases read TGTGCCAGCAGTTTCGACCCGGGACACCCGGACGAAAAACTGTTTTTT.